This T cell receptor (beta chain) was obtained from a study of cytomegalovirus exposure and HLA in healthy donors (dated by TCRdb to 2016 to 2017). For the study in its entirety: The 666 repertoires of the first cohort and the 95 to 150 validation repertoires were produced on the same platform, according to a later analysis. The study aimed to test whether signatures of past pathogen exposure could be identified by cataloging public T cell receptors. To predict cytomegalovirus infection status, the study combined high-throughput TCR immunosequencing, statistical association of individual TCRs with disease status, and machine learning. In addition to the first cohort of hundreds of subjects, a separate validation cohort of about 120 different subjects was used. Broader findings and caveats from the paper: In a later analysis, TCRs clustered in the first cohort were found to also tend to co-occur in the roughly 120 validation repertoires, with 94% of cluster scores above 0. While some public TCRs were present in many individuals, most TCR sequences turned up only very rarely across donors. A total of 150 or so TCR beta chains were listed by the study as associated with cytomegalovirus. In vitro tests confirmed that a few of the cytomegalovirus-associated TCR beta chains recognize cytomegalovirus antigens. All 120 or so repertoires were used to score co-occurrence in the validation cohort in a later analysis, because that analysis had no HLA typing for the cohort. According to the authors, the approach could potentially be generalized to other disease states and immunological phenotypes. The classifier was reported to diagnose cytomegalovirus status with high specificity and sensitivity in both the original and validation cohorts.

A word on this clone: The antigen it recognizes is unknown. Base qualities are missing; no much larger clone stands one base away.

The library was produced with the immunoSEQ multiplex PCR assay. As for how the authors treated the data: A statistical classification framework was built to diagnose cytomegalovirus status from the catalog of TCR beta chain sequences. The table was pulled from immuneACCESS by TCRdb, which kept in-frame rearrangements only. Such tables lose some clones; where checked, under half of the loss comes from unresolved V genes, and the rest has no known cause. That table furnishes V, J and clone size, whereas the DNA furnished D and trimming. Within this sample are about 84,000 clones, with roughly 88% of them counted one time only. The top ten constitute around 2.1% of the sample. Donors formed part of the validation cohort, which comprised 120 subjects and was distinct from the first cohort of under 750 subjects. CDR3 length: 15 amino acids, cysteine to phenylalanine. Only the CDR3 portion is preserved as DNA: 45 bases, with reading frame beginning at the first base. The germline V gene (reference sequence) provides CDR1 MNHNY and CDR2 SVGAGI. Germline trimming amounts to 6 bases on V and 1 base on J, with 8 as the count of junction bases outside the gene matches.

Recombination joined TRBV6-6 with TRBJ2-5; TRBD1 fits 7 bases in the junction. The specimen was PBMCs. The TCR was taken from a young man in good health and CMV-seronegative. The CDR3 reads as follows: CASSTWAGGQETQYF. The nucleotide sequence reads TGTGCCAGCAGCACCTGGGCAGGGGGCCAAGAGACCCAGTACTTC.